These T cell receptor beta chains were read from a single sample in a study of blood T cell repertoires in COVID-19. Sequenced by immunoSEQ multiplex PCR; TCRdb stores in-frame clones only, minus some. The data show around 250,000 clones, with over 75% seen just once and about 1.9% held by the top ten. Sequenced input: PBMCs or T cells enriched from blood (not recorded which). Receptors were obtained from a woman in her fifties or sixties who had recovered from COVID-19. Each CDR3 is given with its conserved first and last residue. The D gene is left open where the match is weak. Clone sizes are given selectively: once, few, many, or a class where the clone is expanded.

d_gene	abundance	v_gene	j_gene	CDR3aa	CDR3nt
TRBD2	once	TRBV3-1/TRBV3-2	TRBJ2-7	CASSQGLAGSYEQYF	TGTGCCAGCAGCCAAGGACTAGCGGGATCCTACGAGCAGTACTTC
TRBD1	.	TRBV4-1	TRBJ2-7	CASSQEWTGGEQYF	TGCGCCAGCAGCCAAGAGTGGACAGGGGGCGAGCAGTACTTC
TRBD1	.	TRBV6-6	TRBJ1-6	CASSSTGLRISPLHF	TGTGCCAGCAGTTCGACAGGGTTGCGGATATCGCCCCTCCACTTT
.	.	TRBV18	TRBJ2-6	CASSPQYSGANVLTF	TGTGCCAGCTCACCGCAGTACTCTGGGGCCAACGTCCTGACTTTC
.	.	TRBV7-8	TRBJ1-2	CASSLDQGSYGYTF	TGTGCCAGCAGCTTAGATCAGGGGTCGTATGGCTACACCTTC
TRBD1	.	TRBV29-1	TRBJ2-7	CSVMDRGESYEQYF	TGCAGCGTAATGGACAGGGGAGAATCCTACGAGCAGTACTTC
TRBD2	.	TRBV27	TRBJ2-1	CASSLSRPSGPRTYNEQFF	TGTGCCAGCAGTTTATCGAGGCCTAGCGGGCCAAGAACCTACAATGAGCAGTTCTTC
.	.	TRBV10-3	TRBJ1-3	CAISDNIPGSGNTIYF	TGTGCCATCAGTGATAATATTCCAGGGTCGGGAAACACCATATATTTT
TRBD2	.	TRBV15	TRBJ2-4	CATSPGTSGSRGNIQYF	TGTGCCACCAGCCCAGGGACTAGCGGGAGTAGAGGGAACATTCAGTACTTC
TRBD1	.	TRBV19	TRBJ2-1	CASSIDRGSNNEQFF	TGTGCCAGTAGTATCGACAGGGGGAGTAACAATGAGCAGTTCTTC
.	.	TRBV4-1	TRBJ1-4	CASSQDRGQPNEKLFF	TGCGCCAGCAGCCAAGATCGTGGACAGCCGAATGAAAAACTGTTTTTT
.	.	TRBV5-1	TRBJ2-7	CASSSDTSYEQYF	TGCGCCAGCAGCTCGGACACCTCCTACGAGCAGTACTTC
TRBD2	once	TRBV20-1	TRBJ2-3	CSAIAGVQVYF	TGCAGTGCTATAGCGGGAGTCCAGGTGTATTTT
.	.	TRBV3-1/TRBV3-2	TRBJ1-6	CASSPLGYSPLHF	TGTGCCAGCAGCCCGCTCGGGTATTCACCCCTCCACTTT
TRBD1	.	TRBV28	TRBJ2-5	CASSHRAGGLETQYF	TGTGCCAGCAGCCACAGGGCAGGGGGCTTGGAGACCCAGTACTTC
.	few	TRBV5-1	TRBJ2-3	CASSEEGHTQYF	TGCGCCAGCAGCGAAGAGGGTCATACGCAGTATTTT
.	.	TRBV3-1/TRBV3-2	TRBJ1-1	CASSLEGGESEAFF	TGTGCCAGCAGCCTTGAGGGCGGGGAGTCTGAAGCTTTCTTT
TRBD1	.	TRBV10-3	TRBJ1-1	CAIRINRQGEAFF	TGTGCCATCCGGATTAATAGACAGGGTGAAGCTTTCTTT
.	.	TRBV29-1	TRBJ2-5	CSVSTTPRLFRGGETQYF	TGCAGCGTTTCCACAACCCCGAGGCTCTTTCGCGGAGGGGAGACCCAGTACTTC
.	.	TRBV27	TRBJ1-6	CASRGGDHSPLHF	TGTGCCAGCAGGGGGGGGGACCATTCACCCCTCCACTTT
TRBD1	.	TRBV7-9	TRBJ1-6	CASGTEYNSPLHF	TGTGCCAGCGGGACAGAGTATAATTCACCCCTCCACTTT
.	.	TRBV28	TRBJ1-1	CAGRQGLNTEAFF	TGTGCCGGGAGGCAGGGACTGAACACTGAAGCTTTCTTT
TRBD1	once	TRBV6-4	TRBJ1-2	CASSEQGATAGYTF	TGTGCCAGCAGTGAACAGGGGGCGACGGCTGGCTACACCTTC
.	.	TRBV2	TRBJ2-7	CASTPFGGGYEQYF	TGTGCCAGCACTCCCTTTGGGGGCGGCTACGAGCAGTACTTC
TRBD2	.	TRBV4-2	TRBJ2-2	CASSQGYSGSISGELFF	TGTGCCAGCAGCCAGGGCTATAGCGGGAGTATTTCCGGGGAGCTGTTTTTT
.	.	TRBV7-8	TRBJ1-3	CASSPAGGNTIYF	TGTGCCAGCAGCCCAGCGGGTGGGAACACCATATATTTT
.	.	TRBV29-1	TRBJ1-5	CSVQARLGQPQHF	TGCAGCGTCCAAGCCCGACTCGGTCAGCCCCAGCATTTT
.	.	TRBV5-4	TRBJ1-2	CASSLEGANYGYTF	TGTGCCAGCAGCTTGGAAGGAGCTAACTATGGCTACACCTTC
.	.	TRBV28	TRBJ1-2	CASSKTPGYGYTF	TGTGCCAGCAGCAAAACACCAGGGTACGGCTACACCTTC
.	once	TRBV10-3	TRBJ2-7	CAIRTSYEQYF	TGTGCCATCAGGACTTCCTACGAGCAGTACTTC
TRBD2	.	TRBV28	TRBJ2-7	CASSPWMLAGTYEQYF	TGTGCCAGCAGTCCCTGGATGCTAGCGGGGACCTACGAGCAGTACTTC
.	.	TRBV24-1	TRBJ2-5	CATSDPRDSGETQYF	TGTGCCACCAGTGATCCACGGGACTCGGGAGAGACCCAGTACTTC
.	.	TRBV7-8	TRBJ2-1	CASSLTGRSSYNEQFF	TGTGCCAGCAGCTTAACGGGGAGGAGCTCCTACAATGAGCAGTTCTTC
.	.	TRBV5-4	TRBJ2-7	CASSPPGQTYEQYF	TGTGCCAGCAGCCCTCCCGGACAGACCTACGAGCAGTACTTC
.	.	TRBV9	TRBJ1-3	CASSDEGRNTIYF	TGTGCCAGCAGCGACGAGGGAAGAAACACCATATATTTT
.	.	TRBV4-2	TRBJ1-4	CASSPPRQSPTNEKLFF	TGTGCCAGCAGCCCACCAAGACAGTCCCCAACTAATGAAAAACTGTTTTTT
.	.	TRBV9	TRBJ1-6	CASRLHDRDNSPLHF	TGTGCCAGCAGACTACACGACAGAGATAATTCACCCCTCCACTTT
TRBD1	.	TRBV28	TRBJ1-1	CASRPTDRGAFF	TGTGCCAGCAGACCTACTGACAGGGGAGCTTTCTTT
TRBD2	.	TRBV5-1	TRBJ2-7	CASSLAGSSYEQYF	TGCGCCAGCAGCCTAGCGGGGAGCTCCTACGAGCAGTACTTC
.	.	TRBV6-5	TRBJ2-1	CASSYSLGRFQFF	TGTGCCAGCAGTTACTCCCTGGGCAGATTTCAGTTCTTC
TRBD2	.	TRBV4-2	TRBJ2-7	CASSQDSGRAYEQYF	TGTGCCAGCAGCCAAGATAGCGGGAGGGCCTACGAGCAGTACTTC
TRBD1	.	TRBV28	TRBJ2-7	CASSLLTGGGYEQYF	TGTGCCAGCAGTCTCCTTACAGGGGGTGGCTACGAGCAGTACTTC
.	.	TRBV6-6	TRBJ1-1	CAIHGGLGTEAFF	TGTGCCATTCACGGGGGACTTGGCACTGAAGCTTTCTTT
.	.	TRBV28	TRBJ1-2	CASKSGTTNYGYTF	TGTGCCAGCAAGTCAGGGACAACGAACTATGGCTACACCTTC
TRBD1	.	TRBV28	TRBJ1-5	CASSSLAGTGIYSNQPQHF	TGTGCCAGCAGTTCCCTTGCCGGGACAGGAATTTATAGCAATCAGCCCCAGCATTTT
.	few	TRBV7-9	TRBJ1-1	CASSLSGGEAFF	TGTGCCAGCAGCTTGTCGGGGGGTGAAGCTTTCTTT
.	.	TRBV28	TRBJ1-2	CASTLESGYGYTF	TGTGCCAGCACGTTGGAATCAGGCTATGGCTACACCTTC
.	.	TRBV24-1	TRBJ2-5	CATSDSREGQETQYF	TGTGCCACCAGTGATTCGCGGGAAGGCCAAGAGACCCAGTACTTC
.	.	TRBV13	TRBJ2-2	CASSLGRGIPGELFF	TGTGCCAGCAGCTTAGGCCGGGGGATTCCCGGGGAGCTGTTTTTT
TRBD1	.	TRBV10-3	TRBJ1-5	CATGTGRDSNQPQHF	TGTGCCACCGGGACAGGCAGGGATAGCAATCAGCCCCAGCATTTT
.	.	TRBV2	TRBJ1-1	CASRKTENTEAFF	TGTGCCAGCAGGAAAACAGAGAACACTGAAGCTTTCTTT
TRBD1	few	TRBV5-1	TRBJ1-1	CASSKGQTEPEAFF	TGCGCCAGCAGCAAGGGACAGACAGAACCTGAAGCTTTCTTT
.	.	TRBV5-1	TRBJ2-4	CASSLRSNQLAKNIQYF	TGCGCCAGCAGCTTGAGAAGCAACCAATTAGCCAAAAACATTCAGTACTTC
.	.	TRBV5-1	TRBJ2-5	CASSARHPRETQYF	TGCGCCAGCAGCGCAAGACACCCTCGGGAGACCCAGTACTTC
TRBD1	.	TRBV27	TRBJ2-1	CASSLSYRGLFQFF	TGTGCCAGCAGTTTATCATACAGGGGGCTTTTCCAGTTCTTC
.	.	TRBV5-1	TRBJ1-1	CASSLQGSGTEAFF	TGCGCCAGCAGCTTACAGGGTTCTGGGACTGAAGCTTTCTTT
TRBD2	.	TRBV16	TRBJ2-5	CASSQSAALAGDLGSETQYF	TGTGCCAGCAGCCAATCAGCGGCGCTAGCGGGAGACTTGGGTTCAGAGACCCAGTACTTC
TRBD1	.	TRBV7-2	TRBJ1-2	CASSLPGGYGYTF	TGTGCCAGCAGCTTACCAGGGGGCTATGGCTACACCTTC
TRBD2	once	TRBV4-1	TRBJ2-3	CASSQGTKDTQYF	TGCGCCAGCAGCCAGGGGACTAAGGATACGCAGTATTTT
TRBD2	.	TRBV10-2	TRBJ2-1	CASNSGRQNEQFF	TGCGCCAGCAATAGCGGGAGGCAGAATGAGCAGTTCTTC